The T cell receptor beta chain described here comes from a study of CXCR3-negative and CXCR3-positive naive CD8 T cells (dated 2019 in TCRdb). At the level of the whole study: In total, about 135 million TRB reads were obtained, corresponding to roughly 1.5 +/- 0.3 million reads per library. For the TRBV-TRBJ cluster analysis, the naive subsets came from 5 or 6 donors, while the memory cells came from 3 donors. Diversity and physicochemical repertoire analyses covered roughly ten donors pooled from two independent experiments.

For every CD8+ T cell subset, around 300,000 cells were flow-sorted straight into RLT lysis buffer, and each subset was sorted in triplicate. To keep memory contaminants out, a stringent definition of naive CD8+ T cells was applied: CD45RO-CCR7+CD27+CD95-. Peripheral blood mononuclear cells were isolated from buffy coats by standard density gradient centrifugation. A FACSAria III was used to flow-sort naive CXCR3-negative and CXCR3-positive CD8+ T cells. Total RNA was extracted from sorted cells with an RNeasy Mini Kit. Overall study results and their limits: Compared with CXCR3-negative naive cells, CXCR3-positive naive cells had TRB CDR3s with higher hydrophobicity (lower Kidera factor 4), lower energy, and higher strength and volume indices. Both naive subsets had comparably high repertoire diversity, while memory CD8+ T cells had much lower repertoire diversity. Within the same donor, TRBV-TRBJ usage looked similar between naive CXCR3-negative and CXCR3-positive cells, but memory cells had distinct patterns. Because CXCR3 expression was partially decreased after cryopreservation, freshly isolated PBMCs were used for most assays. Because surface CD5, which has been linked to self-reactivity in mice, was comparable between naive subsets, TCR interaction strength was also inferred from TRB CDR3 physicochemical properties.

As regards this clonotype: What this receptor recognizes is not known.

The instrument was a NextSeq 550. The Human TCR Profiling Kit (MiLaboratory) was used to make UMI-labeled 5' RACE TRB cDNA libraries. cDNA synthesis used the entire amount of extracted RNA, and PCR amplification then used the entire amount of cDNA produced. Libraries were prepared in parallel using an identical number of PCR cycles. The authors' analysis ran thus. About 53,000 +/- 9,400 unique UMI-labeled TRB cDNA molecules per library were extracted with MIGEC and MiXCR, with at least two reads per UMI required. An average of approximately 40,000 +/- 10,000 functional in-frame TRB CDR3 nucleotide clonotypes without stop codons was found per library. Diversity metrics, including normalized Shannon-Wiener and Chao1, were computed in VDJtools after downsampling to 5000 UMI-labeled TRB molecules per sample. For the central five CDR3 residues, VDJtools calculated physicochemical properties weighted by clonotype size, namely interaction energy, strength, volume and Kidera factor 4. The reads underwent TCRdb reprocessing, giving one record for each CDR3 protein sequence and no DNA. These V and J calls rely on TCRdb rather than the paper's analysis. This sample's records show some 49,000 distinct CDR3 sequences. The top ten clonotypes cover 2.5% of the sample.

The germline V gene encodes CDR1 MNHEY and CDR2 SVGAGI. The CDR3, from cysteine to phenylalanine, totals 13 residues. This entry has no DNA. The source of this sequence is a human donor in good health. Some clones in this sample may be carry-over from other donors' samples. Here the chain combines TRBV6-5 and TRBJ2-5; the TCRdb call, TRBD2, lacks DNA for checking. Sequencing input: naive CXCR3- CD8+ T cells from blood. This sample's cell subset or site label indicates: CD45RO-CCR7+CD27+CD95- naive CD8+ T cells lacking CXCR3 (TNR3-). The CDR3 in this case is CAAGTQPGETQYF.